The source of this TCR beta chain is a study of blood T cell repertoires in COVID-19. Study-level background: The samples span acute and convalescent COVID-19 from the United States, Italy and Spain. The cDNA or gDNA used as material had been derived from T cells, B-cell-depleted T cells, or PBMCs.

Authors' data handling: Amplifying reference gene primers gave estimates of nucleated cell counts. This table comes from immunoSEQ multiplex PCR, and its TCRdb copy is limited to in-frame clones, with some not included. V, J and clone size derive from that table, while D and trimming were established from the DNA sequence. The sample has 200,000 to 300,000 clones, approximately 86% seen once. The V end was cut by 7 bases, the J end by 3 bases, with 13 bases between. CDR3 length: 14 residues. From germline, CDR1 is LNHDA and CDR2 SQIVND (reference sequence). This TCR was recovered from a man aged 25 to 40 with active or convalescent COVID-19. The chain joins TRBV19 to TRBJ1-5, with D unclear. Sequencing was performed on peripheral blood. The CDR3 loop reads CASNFWSTNQPQHF. DNA of the CDR3: TGTGCCAGTAATTTTTGGTCTACCAATCAGCCCCAGCATTTT.